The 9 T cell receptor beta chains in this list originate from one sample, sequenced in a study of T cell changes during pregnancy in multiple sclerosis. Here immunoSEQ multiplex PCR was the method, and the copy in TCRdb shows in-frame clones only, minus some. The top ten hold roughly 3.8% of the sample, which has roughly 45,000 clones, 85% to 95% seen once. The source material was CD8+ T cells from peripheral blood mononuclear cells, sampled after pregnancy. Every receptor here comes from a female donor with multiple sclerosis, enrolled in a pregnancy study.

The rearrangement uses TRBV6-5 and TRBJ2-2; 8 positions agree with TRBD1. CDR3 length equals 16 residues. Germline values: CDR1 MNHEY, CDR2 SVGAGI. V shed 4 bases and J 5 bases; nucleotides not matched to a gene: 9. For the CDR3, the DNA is TGTGCCAGCAGTTCCCCCGGACAGGGTCAGACCGGGGAGCTGTTTTTT. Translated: CASSSPGQGQTGELFF.

CDR3 loop: CASSRNRENTGELFF. The DNA of the CDR3 is TGTGCCAGCAGCAGAAACAGGGAGAACACCGGGGAGCTGTTTTTT. This chain links TRBV21-1 with TRBJ2-2; the tabulated D call, TRBD1, remains unverified against the DNA. TRBV21-1 is a listed pseudogene. This CDR3 has 15 amino acids.

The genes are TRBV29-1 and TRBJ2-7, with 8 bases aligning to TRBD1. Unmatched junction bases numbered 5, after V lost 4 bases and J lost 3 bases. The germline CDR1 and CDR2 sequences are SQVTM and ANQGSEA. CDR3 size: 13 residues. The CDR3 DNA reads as TGCAGCGTTGCCGGGACAGGAGGCTACGAGCAGTACTTC. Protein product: CSVAGTGGYEQYF.

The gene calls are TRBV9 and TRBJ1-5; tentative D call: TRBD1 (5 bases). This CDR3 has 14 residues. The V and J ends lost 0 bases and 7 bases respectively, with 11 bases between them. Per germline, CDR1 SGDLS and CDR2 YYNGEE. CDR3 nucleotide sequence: TGTGCCAGCAGCGTAGAAGGGGTTAACCAGCCCCAGCATTTT. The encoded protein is CASSVEGVNQPQHF.

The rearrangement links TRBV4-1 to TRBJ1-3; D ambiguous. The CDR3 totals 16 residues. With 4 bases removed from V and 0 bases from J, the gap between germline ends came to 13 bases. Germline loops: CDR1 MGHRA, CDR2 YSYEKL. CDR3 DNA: TGCGCCAGCAGCCTCCGGGTGAGTAGCTCTGGAAACACCATATATTTT. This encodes CASSLRVSSSGNTIYF.

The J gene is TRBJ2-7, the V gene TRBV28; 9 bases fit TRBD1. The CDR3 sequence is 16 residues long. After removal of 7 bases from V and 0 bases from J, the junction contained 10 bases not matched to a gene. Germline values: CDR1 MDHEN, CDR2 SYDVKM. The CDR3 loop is CASTPPGTGTSYEQYF. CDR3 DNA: TGTGCCAGCACTCCACCCGGGACAGGGACCTCCTACGAGCAGTACTTC.

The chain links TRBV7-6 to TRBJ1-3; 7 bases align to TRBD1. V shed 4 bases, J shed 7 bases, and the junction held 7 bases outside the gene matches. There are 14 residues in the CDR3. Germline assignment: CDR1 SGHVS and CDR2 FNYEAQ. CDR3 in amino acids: CASSSLTGENTIYF. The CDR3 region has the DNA TGTGCCAGCAGCTCATTAACAGGGGAGAACACCATATATTTT.

The CDR3 region is CASSLGTANMNTEAFF. The DNA of the CDR3 is TGCGCCAGCAGTCTCGGGACAGCGAATATGAACACTGAAGCTTTCTTT. The genes are TRBV4-1 and TRBJ1-1, with 7 bases identical to TRBD1. CDR1 is MGHRA, CDR2 YSYEKL, per germline. The CDR3 loop spans 16 amino acids. The V segment lost 6 bases and the J segment 0 bases; nucleotides outside the gene matches: 10.

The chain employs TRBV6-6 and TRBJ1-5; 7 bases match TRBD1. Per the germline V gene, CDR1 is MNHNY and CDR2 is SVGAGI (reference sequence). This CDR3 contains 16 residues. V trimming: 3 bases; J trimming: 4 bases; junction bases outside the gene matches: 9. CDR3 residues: CASSYGVRGENQPQHF. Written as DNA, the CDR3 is TGTGCCAGCAGTTATGGCGTCAGGGGGGAGAATCAGCCCCAGCATTTT.